These T cell receptor beta chains were read from a single sample in a study of blood T cell repertoires in COVID-19. Using immunoSEQ multiplex PCR, the repertoire was profiled, and TCRdb retains in-frame clones only, with some absent. The sample yields over 250,000 clones, roughly 85% seen once. Sequenced input: peripheral blood. These receptor sequences come from a human donor in a cohort sampled during active COVID-19. The CDR3 runs from the conserved cysteine through the conserved F or W. Each record gives: V gene, D gene, J gene, clone size, CDR3 protein, CDR3 DNA. The D gene is left open where the match is weak. Not every row has a clone size; where given, it reads once, few, many or a size class.

TRBV11-2	NA	TRBJ1-3	NA	CASSQDSVSGNTIYF	TGTGCCAGCAGTCAGGACAGCGTCTCTGGAAACACCATATATTTT
TRBV2	NA	TRBJ1-2	many	CASSLQSINYGYTF	TGTGCCAGCAGCTTACAGTCGATTAACTATGGCTACACCTTC
TRBV5-1	TRBD2	TRBJ2-1	NA	CASSLFAGVVNEQFF	TGCGCCAGCAGCTTGTTTGCGGGAGTCGTTAATGAGCAGTTCTTC
TRBV30	TRBD2	TRBJ2-1	NA	CAWTSGRGYNEQFF	TGTGCCTGGACTAGCGGGAGAGGGTACAATGAGCAGTTCTTC
TRBV6-1	TRBD2	TRBJ2-7	NA	CASRESLLAGAFEQYF	TGTGCCAGCAGAGAAAGCCTACTAGCGGGAGCTTTCGAGCAGTACTTC
TRBV7-8	NA	TRBJ1-1	few	CASSLNPDMNTEAFF	TGTGCCAGCAGCCTAAACCCCGACATGAACACTGAAGCTTTCTTT
TRBV19	TRBD1	TRBJ1-3	few	CASRDRGRNTIYF	TGTGCCAGTAGAGACAGGGGTCGAAACACCATATATTTT
TRBV21-1	NA	TRBJ2-2	NA	CASRPSGRALGELFF	TGTGCCAGCAGGCCTAGCGGGAGGGCTCTCGGGGAGCTGTTTTTT
TRBV18	TRBD2	TRBJ2-1	NA	CASSQTSGTNNEQFF	TGTGCCAGCTCACAAACTAGCGGTACCAACAATGAGCAGTTCTTC
TRBV12-2	NA	TRBJ2-1	NA	CASRLAPGLAANEQFF	TGTGCAAGTCGCTTAGCACCGGGACTAGCGGCTAATGAGCAGTTCTTC
TRBV10-3	NA	TRBJ1-4	NA	CAISDGSNEKLFF	TGTGCCATCAGTGACGGGAGTAATGAAAAACTGTTTTTT
TRBV3-1/TRBV3-2	NA	TRBJ2-1	many	CASSQRGPNEQFF	TGTGCCAGCAGCCAAAGGGGCCCAAATGAGCAGTTCTTC
TRBV5-5	NA	TRBJ1-5	NA	CASSLGMVHRGNQPQHF	TGTGCCAGCAGCTTGGGGATGGTCCACCGGGGCAATCAGCCCCAGCATTTT
TRBV5-1	NA	TRBJ2-5	NA	CASSLGARETQYF	TGCGCCAGCAGCTTGGGAGCTCGGGAGACCCAGTACTTC
TRBV7-9	TRBD2	TRBJ2-5	few	CASGTSGSSQETQYF	TGTGCCAGTGGGACTAGCGGGAGTTCCCAAGAGACCCAGTACTTC
TRBV6-6	TRBD2	TRBJ2-5	once	CASSLGLAGSVGETQYF	TGTGCCAGCAGTCTGGGACTAGCGGGATCAGTAGGAGAGACCCAGTACTTC
TRBV28	NA	TRBJ1-5	NA	CASSESNQPQHF	TGTGCCAGCAGTGAGAGCAATCAGCCCCAGCATTTT
TRBV4-3	NA	TRBJ2-3	NA	CASSLRHGQGTDTQYF	TGCGCCAGCAGCCTAAGACATGGTCAGGGCACAGATACGCAGTATTTT
TRBV11-2	TRBD1	TRBJ2-7	NA	CASSLGGQGSYEQYF	TGTGCCAGCAGCTTAGGGGGACAGGGTAGCTACGAGCAGTACTTC
TRBV7-9	NA	TRBJ1-2	NA	CASSLGQTNYGYTF	TGTGCCAGCAGCTTAGGACAGACAAACTATGGCTACACCTTC
TRBV9	NA	TRBJ1-2	NA	CASSVVDSGVNYGYTF	TGTGCCAGCAGCGTAGTCGATTCAGGGGTGAACTATGGCTACACCTTC
TRBV7-3	TRBD2	TRBJ2-3	NA	CASSLRAGGGLNTQYF	TGTGCCAGCAGCTTACGAGCGGGAGGAGGGTTGAATACGCAGTATTTT
TRBV25-1	TRBD1	TRBJ2-1	NA	CASTLTGGRRNEQFF	TGTGCCAGCACCCTCACAGGGGGCCGTAGGAATGAGCAGTTCTTC
TRBV30	TRBD2	TRBJ2-7	few	CAWSRDSGGYEQYF	TGTGCCTGGAGTCGAGATAGCGGGGGTTACGAGCAGTACTTC
TRBV19	NA	TRBJ1-1	NA	CASRRTAQNTEAFF	TGTGCCAGTAGGCGGACAGCTCAGAACACTGAAGCTTTCTTT
TRBV12-3/TRBV12-4	NA	TRBJ2-7	NA	CASSLTGFYEQYF	TGTGCCAGCAGTTTAACTGGTTTCTACGAGCAGTACTTC
TRBV29-1	TRBD1	TRBJ1-2	NA	CSVDSLTGTGGFGGYTF	TGCAGCGTTGATTCTCTTACCGGGACAGGGGGCTTTGGCGGCTACACCTTC
TRBV27	TRBD1	TRBJ1-1	NA	CASSFVTGRITEAFF	TGTGCCAGCAGTTTTGTGACAGGGAGAATTACTGAAGCTTTCTTT
TRBV2	NA	TRBJ1-1	NA	CASNGQPNTEAFF	TGTGCCAGCAATGGACAGCCGAACACTGAAGCTTTCTTT
TRBV29-1	NA	TRBJ1-1	NA	CSVDVNTEAFF	TGCAGCGTTGACGTGAACACTGAAGCTTTCTTT
TRBV18	NA	TRBJ2-1	NA	CASSPDSHRIGGEQFF	TGTGCCAGCTCACCGGATAGTCACCGTATAGGGGGTGAGCAGTTCTTC
TRBV28	TRBD2	TRBJ2-1	NA	CASSLLAGWYNEQFF	TGTGCCAGCAGTTTACTAGCGGGATGGTACAATGAGCAGTTCTTC
TRBV6-5	NA	TRBJ1-3	NA	CASRSGGSGNTIYF	TGTGCCAGCAGGAGCGGGGGCTCTGGAAACACCATATATTTT
TRBV7-9	NA	TRBJ2-7	NA	CASSLAHYEQYF	TGTGCCAGCAGCTTAGCTCACTACGAGCAGTACTTC
TRBV2	NA	TRBJ1-6	many	CASSEVANSPLHF	TGTGCCAGCAGTGAGGTCGCGAATTCACCCCTCCACTTT
TRBV18	NA	TRBJ2-1	NA	CASSLSENNEQFF	TGTGCCAGCTCACTAAGCGAGAACAATGAGCAGTTCTTC
TRBV25-1	TRBD1	TRBJ1-1	NA	CASSGNSGTGNTEAFF	TGTGCCAGCAGTGGCAACTCCGGGACAGGGAATACTGAAGCTTTCTTT
TRBV7-2	TRBD2	TRBJ2-7	NA	CASSLGGGPYEQYF	TGTGCCAGCAGCTTAGGCGGGGGTCCCTACGAGCAGTACTTC
TRBV27	NA	TRBJ1-5	NA	CASSFTGPNQPQHF	TGTGCCAGCAGTTTCACAGGACCAAATCAGCCCCAGCATTTT
TRBV3-1/TRBV3-2	NA	TRBJ2-1	NA	CASSQDGALSYNEQFF	TGTGCCAGCAGCCAAGATGGAGCGCTCTCCTACAATGAGCAGTTCTTC
TRBV5-1	TRBD2	TRBJ2-7	NA	CASSQGLAGVEQYF	TGCGCCAGCAGCCAGGGACTAGCGGGAGTCGAGCAGTACTTC
TRBV19	NA	TRBJ2-7	NA	CASSGGPGSEQYF	TGTGCCAGTAGTGGAGGGCCAGGGAGCGAGCAGTACTTC
TRBV19	NA	TRBJ2-3	NA	CATRYVGTDTQYF	TGTGCCACCCGCTACGTGGGCACAGATACGCAGTATTTT
TRBV7-2	NA	TRBJ1-3	once	CASSLYAGNTIYF	TGTGCCAGCAGCTTATATGCGGGAAACACCATATATTTT
TRBV27	TRBD2	TRBJ2-1	NA	CASRRNLRTSGPLSEQFF	TGTGCCAGCAGACGAAACCTCCGGACTAGCGGGCCCCTTAGCGAGCAGTTCTTC
TRBV9	TRBD1	TRBJ1-3	NA	CASSGGDKTGTAGNTIYF	TGTGCCAGCAGCGGCGGGGATAAGACAGGGACAGCTGGAAACACCATATATTTT
TRBV2	TRBD1	TRBJ2-3	once	CASRRDRLTDTQYF	TGTGCCAGCAGAAGGGACAGACTCACAGATACGCAGTATTTT
TRBV3-1/TRBV3-2	NA	TRBJ2-3	NA	CASSRQAGPDTQYF	TGTGCCAGCAGCCGACAGGCGGGCCCAGATACGCAGTATTTT
TRBV4-1	NA	TRBJ1-2	few	CASSQGLAYYGYTF	TGCGCCAGCAGCCAAGGTTTAGCTTACTATGGCTACACCTTC
TRBV7-9	NA	TRBJ1-1	NA	CASLTTGNTEAFF	TGTGCCAGCCTCACGACAGGGAACACTGAAGCTTTCTTT
TRBV6-6	NA	TRBJ1-5	NA	CASSLDSRNQPQHF	TGTGCCAGCAGTTTGGACAGTCGCAATCAGCCCCAGCATTTT
TRBV7-6	NA	TRBJ2-1	NA	CASSSSYSEQFF	TGTGCCAGCAGCTCCAGTTACAGTGAGCAGTTCTTC
TRBV19	TRBD1	TRBJ1-6	NA	CASTETGQGNSPLHF	TGTGCCAGTACAGAAACGGGACAGGGCAATTCACCCCTCCACTTT
TRBV6-2/TRBV6-3	NA	TRBJ2-3	NA	CASSYAGLNTDTQYF	TGTGCCAGCAGTTACGCGGGACTTAACACAGATACGCAGTATTTT
TRBV2	TRBD1	TRBJ1-1	NA	CASSQGTGGTFF	TGTGCCAGCAGTCAAGGGACAGGGGGTACTTTCTTT